This TCR beta chain is from a study of control samples from healthy donors and cancer patients. Germline-derived CDR1 and CDR2 are SEHNR and FQNEAQ (reference sequence). V was trimmed by 0 bases and J by 3 bases, leaving 5 bases between them. CDR3 size: 13 residues. Produced via immunoSEQ multiplex PCR; TCRdb's table is partial and in-frame only. The sample lists about 130,000 clones; roughly 90% were seen once. The sample was blood. This sequence originates from a woman between 45 and 65 years old in good health. The genes are TRBV7-9 and TRBJ1-1; D is ambiguous. The CDR3 spells CASSLAADTEAFF. CDR3 bases: TGTGCCAGCAGCTTAGCAGCGGACACTGAAGCTTTCTTT.